This T cell receptor beta chain was captured by sequencing in a study of T cell responses to AZD1222 COVID-19 vaccine. This table comes from immunoSEQ multiplex PCR, and its TCRdb copy is limited to in-frame clones, with some not included. The table includes 250,000 or so clones, approximately 93% detected once. Trimming pared 5 bases from V and 1 base from J, leaving 8 bases between. The CDR3 sequence is 13 residues long. Germline loops: CDR1 KGHSH, CDR2 LQKENI. General study findings and limits: Two AZD1222 doses significantly raised spike-specific TCR breadth and depth over controls. Baseline seropositives among AZD1222 recipients totaled only five to seven. Among the donors, most were white British and more were female, and clonal diversity was possibly underestimated. The CD4 TCRs associated with vaccination extended across spike and predominated at 160-218 and 743-854.

Worth noting for this clone: Antigen specificity is unknown.

The sequence was obtained from an adult in good health. J is TRBJ1-1 and V is TRBV18; D call uncertain. Source: peripheral blood, taken on day 0 of AZD1222 vaccination. The DNA of the CDR3 is TGTGCCAGCTCAACCACCCAGAACACTGAAGCTTTCTTT. Encoded protein: CASSTTQNTEAFF.